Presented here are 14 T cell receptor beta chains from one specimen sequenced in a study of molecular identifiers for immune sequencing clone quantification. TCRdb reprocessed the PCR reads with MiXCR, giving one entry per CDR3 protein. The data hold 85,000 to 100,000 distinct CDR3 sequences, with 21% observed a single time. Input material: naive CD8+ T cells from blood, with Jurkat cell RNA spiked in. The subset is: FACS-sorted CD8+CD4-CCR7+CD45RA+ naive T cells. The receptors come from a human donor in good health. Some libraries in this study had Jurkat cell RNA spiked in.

The CDR3 spells CASGSGTQYF. In DNA form, the CDR3 reads TGTGCCAGCGGTTCGGGTACGCAGTATTTT. The rearrangement links TRBV27 to TRBJ2-3, with D unclear. Germline V gives CDR1 MNHEY, CDR2 SMNVEV (reference sequence). The CDR3 runs 10 residues. With 8 bases removed from V and 8 bases from J, the gap between germline ends came to 8 bases.

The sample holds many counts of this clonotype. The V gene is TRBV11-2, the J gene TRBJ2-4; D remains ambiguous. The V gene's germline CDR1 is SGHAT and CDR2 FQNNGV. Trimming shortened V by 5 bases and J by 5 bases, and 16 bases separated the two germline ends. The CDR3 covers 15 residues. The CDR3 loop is CASSRLLDEQNIQYF. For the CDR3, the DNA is TGTGCCAGCAGCCGCCTCCTGGACGAGCAAAACATTCAGTACTTC.

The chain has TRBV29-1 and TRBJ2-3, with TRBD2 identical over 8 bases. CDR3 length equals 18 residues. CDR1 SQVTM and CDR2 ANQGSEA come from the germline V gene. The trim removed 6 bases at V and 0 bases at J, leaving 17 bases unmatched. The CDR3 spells CSVQGLTGGPASTDTQYF. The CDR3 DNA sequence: TGCAGCGTCCAGGGACTAACGGGGGGGCCAGCTAGCACAGATACGCAGTATTTT.

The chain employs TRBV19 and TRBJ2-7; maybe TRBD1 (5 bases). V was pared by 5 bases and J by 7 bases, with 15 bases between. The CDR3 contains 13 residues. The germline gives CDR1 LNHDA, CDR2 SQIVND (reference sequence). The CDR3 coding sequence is TGTGCCAGTAGTGCAACTGGCTCAGGGGAGCAGTACTTC. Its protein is CASSATGSGEQYF. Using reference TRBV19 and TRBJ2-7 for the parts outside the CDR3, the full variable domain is DGGITQSPKYLFRKEGQNVTLSCEQNLNHDAMYWYRQDPGQGLRLIYYSQIVNDFQKGDIAEGYSVSREKKESFPLTVTSAQKNPTAFYLCASSATGSGEQYFGPGTRLTVT.

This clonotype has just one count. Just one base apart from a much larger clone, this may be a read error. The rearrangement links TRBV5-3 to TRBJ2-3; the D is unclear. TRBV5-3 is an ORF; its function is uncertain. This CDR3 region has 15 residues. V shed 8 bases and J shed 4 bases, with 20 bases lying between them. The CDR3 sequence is CASRPGLALADTQYF. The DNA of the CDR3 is TGTGCCAGCAGGCCTGGTCTGGCACTCGCAGATACGCAGTATTTT.

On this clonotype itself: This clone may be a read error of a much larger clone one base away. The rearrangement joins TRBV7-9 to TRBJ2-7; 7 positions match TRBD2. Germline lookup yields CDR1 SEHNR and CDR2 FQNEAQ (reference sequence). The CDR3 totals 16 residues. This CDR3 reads CASSSPGRDYSCEQYF. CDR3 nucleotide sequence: TGTGCCAGCAGCTCCCCAGGGCGGGACTACTCCTGCGAGCAGTACTTC. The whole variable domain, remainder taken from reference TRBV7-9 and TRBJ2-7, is DTGVSQNPRHKITKRGQNVTFRCDPISEHNRLYWYRQTLGQGPEFLTYFQNEAQLEKSRLLSDRFSAERPKGSFSTLEIQRTEQGDSAMYLCASSSPGRDYSCEQYFGPGTRLTVT.

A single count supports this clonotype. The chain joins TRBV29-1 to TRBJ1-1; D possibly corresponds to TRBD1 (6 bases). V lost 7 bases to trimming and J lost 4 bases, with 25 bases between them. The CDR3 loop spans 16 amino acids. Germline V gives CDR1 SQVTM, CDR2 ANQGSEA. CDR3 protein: CSGGRGKQGESTEAFF. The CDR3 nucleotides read TGCAGCGGGGGCCGGGGGAAACAGGGCGAGAGCACTGAAGCTTTCTTT.

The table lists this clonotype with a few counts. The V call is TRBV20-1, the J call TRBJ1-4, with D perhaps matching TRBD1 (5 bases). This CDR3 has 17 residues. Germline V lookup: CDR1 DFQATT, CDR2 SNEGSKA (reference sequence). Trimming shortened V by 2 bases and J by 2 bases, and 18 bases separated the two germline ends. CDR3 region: CSARLSIDSPTNEKLFF. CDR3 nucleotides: TGCAGTGCTAGATTATCAATTGACAGTCCGACTAATGAAAAACTGTTTTTT.

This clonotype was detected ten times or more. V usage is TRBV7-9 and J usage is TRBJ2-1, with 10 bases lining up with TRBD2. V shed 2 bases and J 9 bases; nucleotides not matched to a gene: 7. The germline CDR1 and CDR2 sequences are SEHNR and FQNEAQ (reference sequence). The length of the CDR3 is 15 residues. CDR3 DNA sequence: TGTGCCAGCAGCTTATATCCTAGCGGGAGCATTGAGCAGTTCTTC. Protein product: CASSLYPSGSIEQFF.

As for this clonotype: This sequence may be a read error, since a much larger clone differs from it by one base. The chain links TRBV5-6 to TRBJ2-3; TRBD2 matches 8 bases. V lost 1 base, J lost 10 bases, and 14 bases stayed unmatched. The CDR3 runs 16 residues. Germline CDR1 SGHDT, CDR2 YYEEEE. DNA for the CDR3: TGTGCCAGCAGCTTGAAAATTAGCGGGATGGGGGATGCGCAGTATTTT. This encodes CASSLKISGMGDAQYF.

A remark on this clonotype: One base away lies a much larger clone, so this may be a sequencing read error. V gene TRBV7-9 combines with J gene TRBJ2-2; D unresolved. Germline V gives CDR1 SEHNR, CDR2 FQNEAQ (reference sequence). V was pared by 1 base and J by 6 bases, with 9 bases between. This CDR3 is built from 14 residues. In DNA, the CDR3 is TGTGCCAGCAGCTTAGTATTAAACGCCGGGGAGCTGTTTTTT. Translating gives CASSLVLNAGELFF.

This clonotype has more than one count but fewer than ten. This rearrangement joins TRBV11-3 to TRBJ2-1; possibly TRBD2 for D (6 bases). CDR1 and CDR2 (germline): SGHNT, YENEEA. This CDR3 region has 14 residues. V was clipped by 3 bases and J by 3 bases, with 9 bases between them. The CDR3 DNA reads TGTGCCAGCAGCTTTGGGACTTTCTACAATGAGCAGTTCTTC. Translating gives CASSFGTFYNEQFF.

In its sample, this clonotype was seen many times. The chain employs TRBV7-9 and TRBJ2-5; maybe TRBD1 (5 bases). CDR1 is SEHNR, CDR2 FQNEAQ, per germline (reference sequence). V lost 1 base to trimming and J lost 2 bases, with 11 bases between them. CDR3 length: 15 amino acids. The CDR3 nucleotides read TGTGCCAGCAGCTTAGTCGGTGACAGACAAGAGACCCAGTACTTC. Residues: CASSLVGDRQETQYF.

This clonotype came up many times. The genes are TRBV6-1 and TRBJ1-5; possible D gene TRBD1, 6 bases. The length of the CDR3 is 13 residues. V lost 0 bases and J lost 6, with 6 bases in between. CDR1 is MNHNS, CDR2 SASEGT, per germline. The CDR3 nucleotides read TGTGCCAGCAGTGAAGCAGGGGGTCAGCCCCAGCATTTT. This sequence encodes CASSEAGGQPQHF.